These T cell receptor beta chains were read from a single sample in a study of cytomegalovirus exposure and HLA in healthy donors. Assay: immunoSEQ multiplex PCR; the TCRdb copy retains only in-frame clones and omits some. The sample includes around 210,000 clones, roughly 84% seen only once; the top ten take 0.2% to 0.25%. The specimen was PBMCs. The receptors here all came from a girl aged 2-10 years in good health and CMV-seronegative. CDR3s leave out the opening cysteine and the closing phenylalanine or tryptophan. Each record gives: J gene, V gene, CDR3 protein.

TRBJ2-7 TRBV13 ASSPRDRVPQY
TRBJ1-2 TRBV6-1 ASSPQHGGYGYT
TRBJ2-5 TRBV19 ASICFLAGPQETQY
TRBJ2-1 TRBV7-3 ASSWGLVNEQF
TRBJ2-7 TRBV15 ATSRAHEQY
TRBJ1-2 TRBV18 ASSPPMAGPNYGYT
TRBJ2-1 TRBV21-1 ASSIRTSGSSYNEQF
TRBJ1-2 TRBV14 ASSPRGDNYGYT
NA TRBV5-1 ASSLVEAGPGPLYYEQY
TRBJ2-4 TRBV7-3 ASSSGQGNLH
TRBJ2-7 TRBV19 ASSTPLGLEQY
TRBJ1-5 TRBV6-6 ASSYQGQGYQPQH
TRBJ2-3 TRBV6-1 ASSVSGLLPSTDTQY
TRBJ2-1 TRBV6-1 ASSVGWPTNNEQF
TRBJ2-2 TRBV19 AIGGGPNTGELF
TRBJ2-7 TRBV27 ASKTRGGAYEQY
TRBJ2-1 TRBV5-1 ASSFPGKTSGDNEQF
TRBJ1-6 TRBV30 AWSAQGASPLH
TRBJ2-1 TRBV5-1 ASSPGQTGKEF
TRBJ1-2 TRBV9 ASSVDSGRGPGYT
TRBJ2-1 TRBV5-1 ASSLELAGNEQF
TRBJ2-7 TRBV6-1 ASTLVGWDEQY
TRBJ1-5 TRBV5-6 ASSLGQRNQPQH
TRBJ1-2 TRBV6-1 ASSESQRGDYGYT
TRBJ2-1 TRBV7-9 ASSATSFNEQF